The next 7 T cell receptor beta chains were all read from a single sample in a study of long-term antiretroviral therapy in people with HIV. Researchers ran immunoSEQ v3.0 at survey level. The assay was immunoSEQ multiplex PCR, and TCRdb's table has in-frame clones only and misses some. The repertoire includes 21,000 or so clones, 88% of them detected once, and under 4% sits in the top ten. The source was unsorted PBMCs, collected 2.3 years after starting antiretroviral therapy. The receptor set was obtained from a man aged 55 to 69 with HIV.

This clone was picked up a small number of times. The chain recombines TRBV5-1 with TRBJ2-7, with TRBD1 matching 9 bases. CDR1 and CDR2 from the germline V gene are SGHRS and YFSETQ. Trimming cost V 0 bases and J 4 bases; bases outside gene matches: 5. The CDR3 consists of 15 residues. Written as DNA, the CDR3 is TGCGCCAGCAGCTTGGAAACAGGGGGCGGATACGAGCAGTACTTC. Residues: CASSLETGGGYEQYF. Full variable domain (missing parts from reference TRBV5-1 and TRBJ2-7): KAGVTQTPRYLIKTRGQQVTLSCSPISGHRSVSWYQQTPGQGLQFLFEYFSETQRNKGNFPGRFSGRQFSNSRSEMNVSTLELGDSALYLCASSLETGGGYEQYFGPGTRLTVT.

The chain couples TRBV7-6 to TRBJ2-5; tentative D call: TRBD2 (5 bases). The CDR3 has 15 amino acids. Trimming shortened V by 5 bases and J by 5 bases, and 18 bases separated the two germline ends. Germline CDR1 SGHVS, CDR2 FNYEAQ. Here the CDR3 reads CASSVGGVPRETQYF. The CDR3 DNA is TGTGCCAGCAGCGTAGGAGGAGTCCCGCGGGAGACCCAGTACTTC.

This clone was observed a few times. V gene TRBV5-4 combines with J gene TRBJ2-5, with 10 bases aligning to TRBD2. CDR1 is SGHNT, CDR2 YYREEE, per germline (reference sequence). Trimming at V came to 2 bases and at J to 4 bases, leaving 8 bases not matched to a gene. The CDR3 has 16 amino acids. CDR3 DNA sequence: TGTGCCAGCAGCTTATTTGCTAGCGGGAGTGGAGAGACCCAGTACTTC. It yields the protein CASSLFASGSGETQYF.

In DNA form, the CDR3 reads TGTGCCAGCAGCCGTCTGGAGCGTATCGGCTACACCTTC. Translated: CASSRLERIGYTF. The J gene is TRBJ1-2, the V gene TRBV6-5; no reliable D call. The CDR3 is made up of 13 amino acids. V lost 6 bases to trimming and J lost 8 bases, with 16 bases between them. The germline CDR1 and CDR2 sequences are MNHEY and SVGAGI.

The rearrangement joins TRBV11-3 to TRBJ2-7; D not resolved. Germline CDR1 SGHNT, CDR2 YENEEA. This CDR3 is 13 amino acids long. Trimming removed 4 bases from V and 5 bases from J, with 12 bases in between. The CDR3 sequence: CASSSRSQDEQYF. As DNA, the CDR3 is TGTGCCAGCAGCTCAAGGTCCCAGGACGAGCAGTACTTC.

CDR3 loop: CASSRTSGAAYEQYF. The CDR3 DNA follows: TGTGCCAGTAGTAGGACTAGCGGGGCTGCCTACGAGCAGTACTTC. This chain uses TRBV19 with TRBJ2-7; 12 positions match TRBD2. V was clipped by 4 bases and J by 2 bases; unmatched bases: 3. The CDR3 spans 15 residues. Germline V gene lookup returns CDR1 LNHDA and CDR2 SQIVND (reference sequence).

This clone has just one count. The V gene is TRBV2, the J gene TRBJ2-1; a possible D gene is TRBD2 (6 bases). V dropped 6 bases and J dropped 14 bases, with 20 bases sitting between them. Germline loops: CDR1 SNHLY, CDR2 FYNNEI. This CDR3 comprises 13 residues. CDR3 amino acids: CASSEASGTEEFF. In DNA form, the CDR3 reads TGTGCCAGCAGCGAGGCCTCCGGGACTGAAGAGTTCTTC.